A selection of T cell receptor beta chains follows, all from one sample in a study of vaccination and CD4 T cells after COVID-19. One entry per CDR3 protein, called by TCRdb with MiXCR from the PCR reads. The data show approximately 20,000 distinct CDR3 sequences, with around 78% seen just once and approximately 16% held by the top ten. These receptors' targets are unknown. The sequenced sample was CD4+ T cells from blood, cultured in vitro, obtained after SARS-CoV-2 vaccination. Receptor source: a human donor who received a COVID-19 vaccine. Each CDR3 is given with its conserved first and last residue. A D gene is named only where the DNA matches it firmly. Clone sizes are given selectively: once, few, many, or a class where the clone is expanded.

NA NA TRBJ1-5 TRBV24-1 CATSDSGTPSNQPQHF TGTGCCACCAGTGATTCCGGGACACCTAGCAATCAGCCCCAGCATTTT
NA NA TRBJ2-5 TRBV6-5 CASSYSAGGETQYF TGTGCCAGCAGTTACTCGGCAGGTGGAGAGACCCAGTACTTC
NA NA TRBJ1-1 TRBV10-2 CASSESTVNTEAFF TGCGCCAGCAGTGAGTCGACAGTGAACACTGAAGCTTTCTTT
NA TRBD1 TRBJ2-3 TRBV6-1 CASRLRQGASTDTQYF TGTGCCAGCAGGCTGAGACAGGGGGCTAGCACAGATACGCAGTATTTT
NA NA TRBJ2-1 TRBV10-3 CAISGALEDEQFF TGTGCCATCAGTGGGGCCCTAGAAGATGAGCAGTTCTTC
few TRBD2 TRBJ2-6 TRBV7-2 CASSRVAGGLGGANVLTF TGTGCCAGCAGCCGCGTAGCGGGGGGTTTAGGTGGGGCCAACGTCCTGACTTTC
NA NA TRBJ1-2 TRBV6-4 CASSRDAGYGYTF TGTGCCAGCAGCCGGGACGCGGGCTATGGCTACACCTTC
once TRBD2 TRBJ2-5 TRBV20-1 CSAKTSGVGETQYF TGCAGTGCTAAGACTAGCGGGGTGGGAGAGACCCAGTACTTC
NA NA TRBJ1-5 TRBV12-3/TRBV12-4 CASSLGGTSNQPQHF TGTGCCAGCAGTTTGGGCGGCACGAGCAATCAGCCCCAGCATTTT
NA NA TRBJ2-2 TRBV20-1 CSAKRLTPNTGELFF TGCAGTGCTAAAAGATTAACCCCGAACACCGGGGAGCTGTTTTTT
few TRBD1 TRBJ1-6 TRBV27 CASNRGFDSYNSPLHF TGTGCCAGTAACAGGGGGTTCGACTCCTATAATTCACCCCTCCACTTT
NA NA TRBJ2-3 TRBV12-5 CASGTTASTDTQYF TGTGCTAGTGGGACGACAGCAAGCACAGATACGCAGTATTTT
NA TRBD1 TRBJ1-6 TRBV30 CAWAGQYNSPLHF TGTGCCTGGGCGGGACAGTATAATTCACCCCTCCACTTT
few NA TRBJ1-1 TRBV6-1 CASTELGGAFF TGTGCCAGCACCGAACTAGGAGGAGCTTTCTTT
few TRBD1 TRBJ1-6 TRBV6-1 CASRRAGGVASPLHF TGTGCCAGCAGACGGGCAGGGGGCGTAGCTTCACCCCTCCACTTT
NA TRBD1 TRBJ1-1 TRBV6-1 CASSDNTGGSAEAFF TGTGCCAGCAGTGACAACACAGGGGGGAGTGCTGAAGCTTTCTTT
NA TRBD2 TRBJ2-5 TRBV19 CASAGGQETQYF TGTGCCAGTGCGGGAGGACAAGAGACCCAGTACTTC
NA NA TRBJ1-6 TRBV20-1 CSARESGPVFPYNSPLHF TGCAGTGCTAGAGAATCGGGGCCAGTATTCCCCTATAATTCACCCCTCCACTTT
NA NA TRBJ2-5 TRBV2 CASSEKGRGGLETQYF TGTGCCAGCAGTGAAAAGGGCAGGGGTGGGTTAGAGACCCAGTACTTC
NA NA TRBJ1-2 TRBV6-1 CASRNQGDIYGYTF TGTGCCAGCAGAAATCAGGGAGACATCTATGGCTACACCTTC
NA NA TRBJ2-3 TRBV7-2 CASSLAVGFVDTQYF TGTGCCAGCAGCTTAGCTGTAGGGTTCGTCGATACGCAGTATTTT
NA TRBD1 TRBJ2-7 TRBV6-5 CASSYGRTGGNEQYF TGTGCCAGCAGTTATGGGCGGACAGGGGGGAACGAGCAGTACTTC
NA NA TRBJ2-3 TRBV6-2/TRBV6-3 CASRPPTDTQYF TGTGCCAGCAGGCCGCCCACAGATACGCAGTATTTT
NA NA TRBJ2-2 TRBV10-1 CASSPLYPGSNTGELFF TGCGCCAGCAGTCCCCTCTATCCGGGGTCGAACACCGGGGAGCTGTTTTTT
once TRBD1 TRBJ1-6 TRBV9 CASSEGQGDNSPLHF TGTGCCAGCAGCGAGGGACAGGGTGATAATTCACCCCTCCACTTT
once NA TRBJ2-5 TRBV24-1 CATSDPAQQSQETQYF TGTGCCACCAGTGATCCAGCACAACAGTCTCAAGAGACCCAGTACTTC
few TRBD1 TRBJ1-2 TRBV28 CASSPVEGTEIF TGTGCCAGCAGTCCCGTCGAAGGGACAGAGATCTTC
once NA TRBJ1-2 TRBV25-1 CASSGGTLNYGYTF TGTGCCAGCAGTGGAGGGACACTCAACTATGGCTACACCTTC
NA NA TRBJ2-7 TRBV21-1 CASSKPCRGGYEQYF TGTGCCAGCAGCAAACCCTGTCGGGGGGGCTACGAGCAGTACTTC
once NA TRBJ2-2 TRBV10-3 CAISEVAGETTGELFF TGTGCCATCAGTGAGGTTGCAGGGGAGACCACCGGGGAGCTGTTTTTT
NA TRBD2 TRBJ2-3 TRBV7-9 CASSPFVTSGATSTDTQYF TGCGCCAGCAGCCCATTCGTGACTAGCGGGGCAACTAGCACAGATACGCAGTATTTT
NA NA TRBJ1-1 TRBV12-5 CASGLGTPEGFSTEAFF TGTGCTAGTGGTTTGGGAACTCCTGAGGGATTTAGCACTGAAGCTTTCTTT
once TRBD1 TRBJ1-6 TRBV6-1 CASRRRGGADDNSPLHF TGTGCCAGCCGACGGCGAGGGGGCGCGGATGATAATTCACCCCTCCACTTT
once TRBD1 TRBJ1-6 TRBV30 CAWIPGTGHSPLHF TGTGCCTGGATACCCGGGACAGGCCATTCACCCCTCCACTTT
few TRBD1 TRBJ1-2 TRBV10-3 CAISTGTGSAVETF TGTGCCATCAGCACCGGGACAGGGTCGGCAGTTGAAACCTTC
NA TRBD1 TRBJ1-2 TRBV24-1 CATKPSGGSVYTF TGTGCCACCAAGCCGTCAGGGGGAAGTGTCTACACCTTC
NA NA TRBJ2-5 TRBV24-1 CATQRGPYQETQYF TGTGCCACCCAACGCGGACCTTACCAAGAGACCCAGTACTTC
NA NA TRBJ1-5 TRBV12-3/TRBV12-4 CASTPRAGEAFQPQHF TGTGCCAGCACTCCGAGGGCAGGGGAGGCGTTTCAGCCCCAGCATTTT
NA TRBD1 TRBJ1-3 TRBV4-1 CASSQVQGPGNTIYF TGCGCCAGCAGCCAGGTACAGGGGCCGGGAAACACCATATATTTT
once NA TRBJ1-5 TRBV6-1 CASRTTGLNQPQHF TGTGCCAGCAGAACCACAGGGCTCAATCAGCCCCAGCATTTT
NA NA TRBJ1-2 TRBV6-1 CASILGLDNYGYTF TGTGCCAGCATCCTGGGCCTTGATAACTATGGCTACACCTTC
NA NA TRBJ1-1 TRBV12-3/TRBV12-4 CASRTGEWTEAFF TGTGCCAGCAGGACAGGTGAATGGACTGAAGCTTTCTTT
NA NA TRBJ2-5 TRBV6-1 CASSDTSETQYF TGTGCCAGCAGCGATACCTCGGAGACCCAGTACTTC
once NA TRBJ1-1 TRBV20-1 CSAHTGIEAFF TGCAGTGCCCATACAGGGATTGAAGCTTTCTTT
NA NA TRBJ1-2 TRBV30 CAWSGLSPYYGYTF TGTGCCTGGAGTGGTCTTTCCCCTTACTATGGCTACACCTTC
NA NA TRBJ2-1 TRBV19 CASSIKGQTKQFF TGTGCCAGTAGTATAAAAGGTCAGACTAAGCAGTTCTTC
NA TRBD1 TRBJ2-2 TRBV27 CASSPIRQGVGTGELFF TGTGCCAGCAGTCCTATCCGACAGGGGGTGGGGACCGGGGAGCTGTTTTTT
NA TRBD2 TRBJ2-5 TRBV20-1 CSARTSRAQYF TGCAGTGCTAGGACTAGCAGGGCCCAGTACTTC
few NA TRBJ2-7 TRBV6-5 CASSYSWTPDRPYEQYF TGTGCCAGCAGTTACTCGTGGACCCCGGACCGGCCCTACGAGCAGTACTTC
few TRBD1 TRBJ1-2 TRBV20-1 CSARDLVAGGFYGYTF TGCAGTGCTAGAGATTTGGTAGCAGGGGGCTTCTATGGCTACACCTTC
once TRBD1 TRBJ1-1 TRBV6-1 CASSKGQGATNTEAFF TGTGCCAGCAGTAAGGGACAGGGGGCGACCAACACTGAAGCTTTCTTT
NA NA TRBJ1-1 TRBV7-8 CASSLKLILTGTVNTEAFF TGTGCCAGCAGCTTAAAGCTGATACTAACCGGGACGGTGAACACTGAAGCTTTCTTT
NA NA TRBJ2-5 TRBV30 CAWSVHGVQGTQYF TGTGCCTGGAGTGTACACGGGGTTCAAGGGACCCAGTACTTC
NA NA TRBJ2-1 TRBV7-9 CASSLEGFDEQFF TGTGCCAGCAGCTTAGAGGGTTTTGATGAGCAGTTCTTC
NA TRBD1 TRBJ1-5 TRBV6-1 CASRPQGFSNQPQHF TGTGCCAGCAGACCACAGGGGTTTAGCAATCAGCCCCAGCATTTT
NA TRBD2 TRBJ2-1 TRBV19 CASSGGPYNEQFF TGTGCCAGTTCGGGGGGACCCTACAATGAGCAGTTCTTC
NA TRBD1 TRBJ1-1 TRBV30 CAWSYRGRTEAFF TGTGCCTGGAGTTACAGGGGGAGGACTGAAGCTTTCTTT
NA TRBD2 TRBJ2-3 TRBV30 CAWRVARWRGKDTQYF TGTGCCTGGAGGGTTGCCCGTTGGCGGGGGAAGGATACGCAGTATTTT
NA NA TRBJ2-5 TRBV24-1 CATSVTAQETQYF TGTGCCACCAGTGTTACAGCCCAAGAGACCCAGTACTTC
NA NA TRBJ2-3 TRBV20-1 CSASTGTTDTQYF TGCAGTGCGTCCACAGGAACCACAGATACGCAGTATTTT